A single sample is the source of the 27 T cell receptor beta chains below, sequenced in a study of STAT5B mutations in CD4+ large granular lymphocyte leukemia. Assay: immunoSEQ multiplex PCR; the TCRdb copy retains only in-frame clones and omits some. The sample has about 37,000 clones; about 85% are singletons. Sequencing input: CD4+ T cells from blood buffy coats. The receptors originated from a human donor in good health.

This sequence joins TRBV28 and TRBJ1-2; no firm D call. Per the germline V gene, CDR1 is MDHEN and CDR2 is SYDVKM. CDR3 length: 14 residues. V lost 5 bases, J lost 0 bases, and 10 bases lay in between. Written as DNA, the CDR3 is TGTGCCAGCAGTACGGGCCTAGCTAACTATGGCTACACCTTC. As protein: CASSTGLANYGYTF.

The chain employs TRBV5-4 and TRBJ2-7; no clear D. CDR3 length: 14 residues. V dropped 1 base and J dropped 2 bases, with 10 bases sitting between them. Germline V gene sequence: CDR1 SGHNT, CDR2 YYREEE (reference sequence). The CDR3 sequence is CASSLLPGPYEQYF. The CDR3 region has the DNA TGTGCCAGCAGCTTGCTTCCGGGCCCCTACGAGCAGTACTTC. The full variable domain, completed using reference TRBV5-4 and TRBJ2-7, is ETGVTQSPTHLIKTRGQQVTLRCSSQSGHNTVSWYQQALGQGPQFIFQYYREEENGRGNFPPRFSGLQFPNYSSELNVNALELDDSALYLCASSLLPGPYEQYFGPGTRLTVT.

This clone has only one observation. The rearrangement links TRBV29-1 to TRBJ2-1; 8 bases are a match to TRBD2. The germline V gene has CDR1 SQVTM and CDR2 ANQGSEA. CDR3 length equals 13 residues. Unmatched junction bases numbered 8, after V lost 7 bases and J lost 6 bases. This chain's CDR3 is CSDGTSVANEQFF. The CDR3 DNA sequence: TGCAGCGACGGGACTAGTGTGGCCAATGAGCAGTTCTTC.

This clone was seen once. The genes are TRBV2 and TRBJ2-3; a possible D gene is TRBD2 (6 bases). CDR1 is SNHLY, CDR2 FYNNEI, per germline. The CDR3 is 12 amino acids. Trimming cost V 6 bases and J 6 bases, with 10 bases left between them. CDR3 loop: CASRGDSDTQYF. The CDR3 coding sequence is TGTGCCAGCAGGGGGGACTCGGATACGCAGTATTTT.

This clone was seen once. V is TRBV18 and J is TRBJ2-1; D gene uncertain. CDR3 length: 13 residues. Germline V gives CDR1 KGHSH, CDR2 LQKENI. Trimming pared 2 bases from V and 10 bases from J, leaving 12 bases between. The CDR3 loop is CASSPGLQNEQFF. The CDR3 DNA reads TGTGCCAGCTCACCAGGCCTCCAAAACGAGCAGTTCTTC.

The rearrangement joins TRBV27 to TRBJ2-7; D tentatively reads TRBD1 or TRBD2 (7 bases each). Germline V lookup: CDR1 MNHEY, CDR2 SMNVEV (reference sequence). Trimming removed 3 bases from V and 1 base from J, with 13 bases in between. The CDR3 extends over 15 amino acids. CDR3 bases: TGTGCCAGCAGTTTCGGCAGGGGGGGTTCCTACGAGCAGTACTTC. It translates to CASSFGRGGSYEQYF.

This chain connects TRBV5-6 to TRBJ1-1; D is undetermined. The CDR3 extends over 14 amino acids. V was shortened by 4 bases and J by 8 bases, with 18 bases between the two germline ends. CDR1 and CDR2 from the germline V gene are SGHDT and YYEEEE. The CDR3 DNA sequence: TGTGCCAGCAGCCTTTTGATGACAAGCAACGAAGCTTTCTTT. Protein: CASSLLMTSNEAFF.

The rearrangement joins TRBV6-6 to TRBJ2-7, with unresolved D. Per the germline V gene, CDR1 is MNHNY and CDR2 is SVGAGI (reference sequence). The CDR3 has 11 amino acids. Trimming cost V 6 bases and J 4 bases, with 7 bases left between them. CDR3 amino acids: CASRSRYEQYF. The CDR3 DNA follows: TGTGCCAGCAGGTCCAGGTACGAGCAGTACTTC.

This chain uses TRBV5-4 with TRBJ2-3; D possibly matches TRBD1 or TRBD2 (7 bases each). The CDR3 covers 17 residues. Germline lookup yields CDR1 SGHNT and CDR2 YYREEE (reference sequence). Trimming took off 0 bases at V and 2 bases at J, with 16 bases between the two ends. DNA for the CDR3: TGTGCCAGCAGCTTGGGGGGAGGGAAGGGGGCCACAGATACGCAGTATTTT. This gives the protein CASSLGGGKGATDTQYF.

V gene TRBV5-6 combines with J gene TRBJ1-2; D perhaps matches TRBD1 (6 bases). V shed 0 bases and J shed 4 bases, with 10 bases lying between them. Germline V lookup: CDR1 SGHDT, CDR2 YYEEEE. The CDR3 has 14 amino acids. As DNA, the CDR3 is TGTGCCAGCAGCTTGGGCGGGGGCTCCTATGGCTACACCTTC. This gives the protein CASSLGGGSYGYTF.

This clone was picked up one time. The rearrangement uses TRBV10-3 and TRBJ2-5, with 9 bases identical to TRBD1. This CDR3 has 14 residues. V trimming: 9 bases; J trimming: 4 bases; junction bases outside the gene matches: 9. Per germline, CDR1 ENHRY and CDR2 SYGVKD. CDR3 sequence reads: CAISGTGRGETQYF. The CDR3 nucleotides read TGTGCCATTTCCGGGACAGGGAGAGGAGAGACCCAGTACTTC.

This chain joins TRBV6-1 and TRBJ1-4; 9 bases are shared with TRBD1. This CDR3 comprises 18 residues. With 4 bases clipped from V and 0 bases from J, the junction kept 9 bases outside the gene matches. Germline CDR1 is MNHNS and CDR2 is SASEGT. The CDR3: CASSGLGTGLSTNEKLFF. DNA for the CDR3: TGTGCCAGCAGTGGTTTGGGGACAGGGCTTTCAACTAATGAAAAACTGTTTTTT.

This chain joins TRBV10-1 and TRBJ2-6; possible D gene TRBD1, 5 bases. Looked up from germline, CDR1 is WNHNN and CDR2 is SYGVQD (reference sequence). Trimming shortened V by 3 bases and J by 2 bases, and 14 bases separated the two germline ends. This CDR3 spans 17 amino acids. The CDR3 here is CASSEAQLGAGANVLTF. CDR3 nucleotide sequence: TGCGCCAGCAGTGAAGCTCAGCTAGGGGCTGGGGCCAACGTCCTGACTTTC.

This clone appeared a single time. The chain links TRBV5-4 to TRBJ1-5, with 7 bases identical to TRBD1. CDR1 is SGHNT and CDR2 is YYREEE in the germline V gene (reference sequence). J was trimmed by 7 bases and V by 1 base; bases with no gene match: 2. The CDR3 is 13 amino acids. The CDR3 reads CASSLQGEQPQHF. In DNA, the CDR3 is TGTGCCAGCAGCTTGCAGGGGGAGCAGCCCCAGCATTTT.

The chain links TRBV7-6 to TRBJ2-1, with D perhaps TRBD1 (6 bases). Germline V gives CDR1 SGHVS, CDR2 FNYEAQ. This CDR3 has 17 residues. The ends were cut back, 5 bases at V and 1 base at J, with 18 bases in the middle. The CDR3 DNA follows: TGTGCCAGCAGCGCTTCCCCCGGGACAAATTCCTACAATGAGCAGTTCTTC. Translation: CASSASPGTNSYNEQFF.

The CDR3 spells CASSEQGLGYEQYF. CDR3 bases: TGTGCCAGCAGTGAACAGGGTTTAGGCTACGAGCAGTACTTC. The chain employs TRBV25-1 and TRBJ2-7; maybe TRBD1 (5 bases). This CDR3 contains 14 residues. The germline gives CDR1 MGHDK, CDR2 SYGVNS. V gave up 2 bases and J gave up 3 bases, with 11 bases separating them.

The chain links TRBV4-1 to TRBJ1-5; the D gene is possibly TRBD1 (5 bases). Germline CDR1 MGHRA, CDR2 YSYEKL. The CDR3 contains 16 residues. V gave up 1 base and J gave up 0 bases, with 10 bases separating them. The CDR3, as DNA: TGCGCCAGCAGCCAAGGGGGGACGGATAGCAATCAGCCCCAGCATTTT. Protein sequence: CASSQGGTDSNQPQHF.

This clone was found once. V and J are TRBV4-1 and TRBJ2-1; 9 positions match TRBD2. CDR3 length equals 16 residues. Germline lookup yields CDR1 MGHRA and CDR2 YSYEKL. Germline trimming cut 2 bases from V and 4 bases from J; bases unmatched to any gene: 6. For the CDR3, the DNA is TGCGCCAGCAGCCAATTCACTAGCGGGCGATACAATGAGCAGTTCTTC. It specifies CASSQFTSGRYNEQFF.

This chain connects TRBV7-9 to TRBJ2-7; 9 bases align to TRBD2. The CDR3 contains 14 residues. Looked up from germline, CDR1 is SEHNR and CDR2 is FQNEAQ (reference sequence). Trimming removed 1 base from V and 6 bases from J; junction bases left unmatched: 4. CDR3 loop: CASSLDAGGLEQYF. CDR3 DNA: TGTGCCAGCAGCTTAGATGCGGGAGGGCTCGAGCAGTACTTC.

This sequence joins TRBV7-9 and TRBJ1-5, with 10 bases that match TRBD1. V dropped 2 bases and J dropped 3; count of bases not matched to a gene: 4. From germline, CDR1 is SEHNR and CDR2 FQNEAQ (reference sequence). CDR3 length: 16 amino acids. CDR3 loop: CASSLIGTGDNQPQHF. As DNA, the CDR3 is TGTGCCAGCAGCTTAATTGGGACAGGGGACAATCAGCCCCAGCATTTT.

This clone has a single count. This rearrangement joins TRBV6-4 to TRBJ1-1; D perhaps matches TRBD1 (6 bases). Germline CDR1 MRHNA, CDR2 SNTAGT. V lost 5 bases, J lost 4 bases, and 14 bases lay in between. CDR3 length equals 14 residues. The CDR3 loop reads CASSHTGMGTEAFF. As DNA, the CDR3 is TGTGCCAGCAGTCACACAGGGATGGGCACTGAAGCTTTCTTT.

Comments on this clone: An end of the junction differs from the germline gene, which may be a read error. The chain employs TRBV28 and TRBJ1-2; tentative D call: TRBD1 (5 bases). The CDR3 is 13 residues long. Per germline, CDR1 MDHEN and CDR2 SYDVKM. The CDR3, as DNA: TGTGCCAGCAGTTTTAGGGACCCCTATAGCTACACCTTC. Amino acid sequence: CASSFRDPYSYTF.

The gene calls are TRBV6-1 and TRBJ2-7; 7 bases match TRBD2. V lost 3 bases, J lost 2 bases, and 4 bases stayed unmatched. Looked up from germline, CDR1 is MNHNS and CDR2 is SASEGT. The CDR3 is made up of 14 amino acids. The CDR3 spells CASSDGGGPYEQYF. The CDR3 DNA sequence: TGTGCCAGCAGTGATGGCGGGGGTCCCTACGAGCAGTACTTC.

This clone was picked up a small number of times. This sequence joins TRBV7-9 and TRBJ2-7, with 10 bases matching TRBD2. J gave up 0 bases and V 2 bases, and 7 bases lay outside the gene matches. This CDR3 contains 17 residues. CDR1 SEHNR and CDR2 FQNEAQ come from the germline V gene (reference sequence). This chain's CDR3 is CASSLSQLAGYSYEQYF. The CDR3 bases are TGTGCCAGCAGCTTATCCCAACTAGCGGGATACTCCTACGAGCAGTACTTC.

The rearrangement joins TRBV27 to TRBJ2-7; 10 bases are a match to TRBD2. The ends lost 2 bases at V and 1 base at J; junction bases unmatched: 14. The CDR3 sequence is 19 residues long. The V gene's germline CDR1 is MNHEY and CDR2 SMNVEV (reference sequence). CDR3: CASSLKVVGGTSVSYEQYF. The CDR3 bases are TGTGCCAGCAGTTTAAAAGTGGTAGGCGGGACTAGCGTTTCCTACGAGCAGTACTTC.

This clone was picked up a small number of times. The chain links TRBV7-6 to TRBJ2-2, with a tentative D call TRBD2 (5 bases). V was cut by 5 bases and J by 2 bases, with 9 bases left in between. The germline V gene has CDR1 SGHVS and CDR2 FNYEAQ. The CDR3 contains 14 residues. This CDR3 is CASSPGSNTGELFF. The CDR3 DNA reads as TGTGCCAGCAGCCCGGGGTCCAACACCGGGGAGCTGTTTTTT.

Points on this clone: The sample holds other DNA sequences that translate to the same CDR3. The genes are TRBV7-8 and TRBJ2-7; 7 positions agree with TRBD2. V shed 5 bases and J 0 bases; nucleotides not matched to a gene: 7. The CDR3 extends over 15 amino acids. Per germline, CDR1 SGHVS and CDR2 FQNEAQ. CDR3 nucleotide sequence: TGTGCCAGCAGCCCTCTAGCGGTAAGCTCCTACGAGCAGTACTTC. It specifies CASSPLAVSSYEQYF.